Listed below are T cell receptor beta chains from one sample, sequenced in a study of cytomegalovirus exposure and HLA in healthy donors. Libraries were prepared by immunoSEQ multiplex PCR; TCRdb keeps only in-frame clonotypes and omits some of them. The table shows 150,000 to 200,000 clones, with around 86% occurring only once. Specimen: PBMCs. Receptors were obtained from a young woman in good health and CMV-seronegative. The CDR3 runs from the conserved cysteine through the conserved F or W. The order of the fields is J gene, clone size, V gene, D gene, CDR3 DNA, CDR3 protein. D genes are given only for firm matches. Clone size, where shown, is once, few, many, or a class for clones that have expanded.

TRBJ1-1 | few | TRBV2 | . | TGTGCCAGCACTCGGACAGAGAACACTGAAGCTTTCTTT | CASTRTENTEAFF
TRBJ2-2 | once | TRBV18 | . | TGTGCCAGCTCACCACCCAGGGGCGATGCGAACACCGGGGAGCTGTTTTTT | CASSPPRGDANTGELFF
TRBJ2-7 | . | TRBV7-9 | . | TGTGCCAGCAGCCCCTCACACCGGGGAGAGCAGTACTTC | CASSPSHRGEQYF
TRBJ2-5 | . | TRBV19 | . | TGTGCCAGTAGCGCTAGCGTACAAGAGACCCAGTACTTC | CASSASVQETQYF
TRBJ2-5 | . | TRBV7-3 | . | TGTGCCAGCAGAGGTAGCAGCGCGGAGACCCAGTACTTC | CASRGSSAETQYF
TRBJ2-5 | . | TRBV5-1 | . | TGCGCCAGCAGCTTGGACAGGCCCCATGAGACCCAGTACTTC | CASSLDRPHETQYF
TRBJ2-2 | . | TRBV11-2 | TRBD2 | TGTGCCGGGAGGCGGGGGGGTCGGGACGGGGAGCTGTTTTTT | CAGRRGGRDGELFF
TRBJ2-3 | . | TRBV15 | TRBD2 | TGTGCCACCAGAACGGGGGGGGCACGCACAGATACGCAGTATTTT | CATRTGGARTDTQYF
TRBJ1-2 | . | TRBV4-2 | . | TGTGCCAGCAGCCAAGAAACAGGAAACTATGGCTACACCTTC | CASSQETGNYGYTF
TRBJ2-7 | . | TRBV5-1 | . | TGCGCCAGCAGCTTGGGGCTAGCCTCCTACGAGCAGTACTTC | CASSLGLASYEQYF
TRBJ1-6 | . | TRBV2 | . | TGTGCCAGCAGTGAAGCGAGACGTCTTGCCTACAGGGTTAATAATTCACCCCTCCACTTT | CASSEARRLAYRVNNSPLHF
TRBJ1-2 | . | TRBV7-9 | . | TGTGCCAGCAGCTTACGGGGGACCTATGGCTACACCTTC | CASSLRGTYGYTF
TRBJ2-4 | . | TRBV9 | . | TGTGCCAGCAGCCCCCCCGTGGGGCGGCCAAACATTCAGTACTTC | CASSPPVGRPNIQYF
TRBJ1-2 | . | TRBV7-2 | . | TGTGCCAGCAGCTTAGAGCCCGCTAGGACAAACGGCTACACCTTC | CASSLEPARTNGYTF
TRBJ2-1 | . | TRBV6-4 | . | TGTGCCAGCAGTGACTCGATGGGGGGGGCCTCCAATGAGCAGTTCTTC | CASSDSMGGASNEQFF